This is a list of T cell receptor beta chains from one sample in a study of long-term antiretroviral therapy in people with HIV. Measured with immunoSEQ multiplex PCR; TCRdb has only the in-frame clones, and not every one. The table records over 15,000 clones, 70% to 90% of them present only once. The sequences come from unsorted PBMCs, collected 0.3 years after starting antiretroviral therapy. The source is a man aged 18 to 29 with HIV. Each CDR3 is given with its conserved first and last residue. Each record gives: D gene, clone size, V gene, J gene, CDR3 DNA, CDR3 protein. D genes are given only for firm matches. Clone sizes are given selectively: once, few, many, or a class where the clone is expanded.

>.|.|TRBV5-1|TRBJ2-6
TGCGCCAGCGGCACAGGAAACTCTGGGGCCAACGTCCTGACTTTC
CASGTGNSGANVLTF
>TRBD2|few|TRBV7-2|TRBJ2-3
TGTGCCAGCAGCTTGGATAGCGGGGGCACAGATACGCAGTATTTT
CASSLDSGGTDTQYF
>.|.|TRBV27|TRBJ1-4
TGTGCCAGCACCCCAGGGCTAAATGAAAAACTGTTTTTT
CASTPGLNEKLFF
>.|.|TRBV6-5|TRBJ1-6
TGTGCCAGCAGTTTCGTATCCGGACAGATAAATTCACCCCTCCACTTT
CASSFVSGQINSPLHF
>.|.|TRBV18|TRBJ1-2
TGTGCCAGCTCACCACCAGGCAGCTACTATGGCTACACCTTC
CASSPPGSYYGYTF
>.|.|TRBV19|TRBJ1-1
TGTGCCAGTAGTATAGCAGCGAACACTGAAGCTTTCTTT
CASSIAANTEAFF
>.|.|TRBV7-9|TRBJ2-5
TGTGCCAGCAGCTTCTTAGACCCGGTAGAGACCCAGTACTTC
CASSFLDPVETQYF
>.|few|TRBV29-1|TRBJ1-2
TGCAGCGTTCGAAACAGCGGCTATGGCTACACCTTC
CSVRNSGYGYTF
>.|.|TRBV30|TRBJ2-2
TGTGCCTGGAGGTACGGGGAGACCGGGGAGCTGTTTTTT
CAWRYGETGELFF
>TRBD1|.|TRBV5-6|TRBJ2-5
TGTGCCAGCAGCTATACGGGACAGCGACAAGAGACCCAGTACTTC
CASSYTGQRQETQYF
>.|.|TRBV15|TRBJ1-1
TGTGCCACGCAGGGGCCCGTGAACACTGAAGCTTTCTTT
CATQGPVNTEAFF
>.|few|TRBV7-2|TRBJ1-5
TGTGCCAGCAGCTTATCGCAAGGCCGCAATCAGCCCCAGCATTTT
CASSLSQGRNQPQHF
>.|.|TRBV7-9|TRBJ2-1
TGTGCCAGCAGCCCTGGGACTTGGACAGATGAGCAGTTCTTC
CASSPGTWTDEQFF